Detailed here is one T cell receptor (beta chain). Its specificity is unknown. An Oncomine TCR Beta short-read assay was used to sequence the DNA from cultured CD4+ T cells. TCRdb itself ran the PCR reads through MiXCR, one entry per CDR3 protein. The sample holds about 14,000 distinct CDR3 sequences; under 50% are singletons and the top ten take roughly 10%. V lost 0 bases, J lost 4 bases, and 16 bases lay in between. This CDR3 comprises 16 residues. Germline lookup yields CDR1 MGHRA and CDR2 YSYEKL. These data originate in a study of vaccination and CD4 T cells after COVID-19. Study overall: Sampling after COVID took place at a median of around 91 days (range 35 to 161) following diagnosis. At a median approximately 71 days (range 14 to 241) after dose two, post-vaccine samples were obtained.

Described treatment: roughly 11-day PBMC culture with coronavirus spike peptide pools or control peptides (ViraFEST assay). Once cultured around nine days, CD4+ T cells underwent isolation by negative selection. This sequence originates from a human donor who had recovered from COVID-19. Material: CD4+ T cells from blood, cultured in vitro. V usage is TRBV4-1 and J usage is TRBJ2-7; D is perhaps TRBD1 (7 bases). CDR3: CASSQETGGTVYEQYF. CDR3 coding DNA: TGCGCCAGCAGCCAAGAAACTGGCGGGACAGTATACGAGCAGTACTTC.